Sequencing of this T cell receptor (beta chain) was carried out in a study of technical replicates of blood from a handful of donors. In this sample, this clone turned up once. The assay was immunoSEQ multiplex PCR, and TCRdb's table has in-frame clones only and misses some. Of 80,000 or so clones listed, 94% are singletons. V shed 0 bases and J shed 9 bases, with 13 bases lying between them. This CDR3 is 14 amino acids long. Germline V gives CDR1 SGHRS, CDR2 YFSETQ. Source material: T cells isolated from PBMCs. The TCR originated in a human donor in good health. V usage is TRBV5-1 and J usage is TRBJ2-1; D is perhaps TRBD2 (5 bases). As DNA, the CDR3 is TGCGCCAGCAGCTTGGTCTCGTGGGAGACTGAGCAGTTCTTC. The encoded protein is CASSLVSWETEQFF. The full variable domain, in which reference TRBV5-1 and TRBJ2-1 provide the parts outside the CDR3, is KAGVTQTPRYLIKTRGQQVTLSCSPISGHRSVSWYQQTPGQGLQFLFEYFSETQRNKGNFPGRFSGRQFSNSRSEMNVSTLELGDSALYLCASSLVSWETEQFFGPGTRLTVL.